The 25 T cell receptor beta chains below come from one sample, sequenced in a study of a mutant IDH1 vaccine in newly diagnosed glioma. Using immunoSEQ multiplex PCR, the repertoire was profiled, and TCRdb retains in-frame clones only, with some absent. Of approximately 76,000 clones in the sample, 90% to 95% are singletons; the top ten hold 0.5% to 0.7%. Time point in this sample: week 5, during vaccination. Each vaccine dose was 300 ug of mutant IDH1 20-mer peptide, with topical imiquimod. Antigen specificity for these receptors is unknown. The specimen was PBMCs, collected from a glioma patient whose treatment included an IDH1 peptide vaccine. The receptors originated from a woman in her fifties or sixties with glioma.

In DNA, the CDR3 is TGTGCCACCAGCAGAGCCGCGGGACAGGGGGACTACGAGCAGTACTTC. Translated, it gives CATSRAAGQGDYEQYF. The V and J genes are TRBV15 and TRBJ2-7, with 11 bases that match TRBD1. V was pared by 1 base and J by 3 bases, with 5 bases of the junction left unmatched. Looked up from germline, CDR1 is LNHNV and CDR2 is YYDKDF (reference sequence). The CDR3 loop spans 16 amino acids.

The chain carries TRBV10-1 and TRBJ2-2; a possible D gene is TRBD2 (5 bases). Deletions cut 3 bases from V and 4 bases from J, with 9 bases between. Germline-derived CDR1 and CDR2 are WNHNN and SYGVQD (reference sequence). The CDR3 loop spans 14 amino acids. The CDR3 coding sequence is TGCGCCAGCAGTGATGGTAGCGTCACCGGGGAGCTGTTTTTT. It codes for CASSDGSVTGELFF.

The chain has TRBV6-1 and TRBJ1-5, with D perhaps TRBD1 (5 bases). The V and J ends lost 7 bases and 2 bases respectively, with 15 bases between them. The CDR3 consists of 15 residues. Germline V gives CDR1 MNHNS, CDR2 SASEGT. CDR3 sequence: CASTSGTTGNQPQHF. CDR3 DNA sequence: TGTGCCAGCACCTCCGGGACGACGGGCAATCAGCCCCAGCATTTT.

This chain uses TRBV21-1 with TRBJ2-5; the table calls TRBD2, which could not be checked here. TRBV21-1 is listed as a pseudogene. The CDR3 consists of 14 residues. CDR3: CASSGGLGEETQYF. The CDR3 DNA reads TGTGCCAGCAGCGGCGGGCTGGGAGAAGAGACCCAGTACTTC.

The chain recombines TRBV27 with TRBJ2-1; D is perhaps TRBD2 (6 bases). The V and J ends lost 7 bases and 1 base respectively, with 14 bases between them. From germline, CDR1 is MNHEY and CDR2 SMNVEV (reference sequence). This CDR3 has 15 residues. As DNA, the CDR3 is TGTGCCAGCACCTTTCGGCGGGAATCCTACAATGAGCAGTTCTTC. The encoded protein is CASTFRRESYNEQFF.

DNA of the CDR3: TGTGCCAGCAGCAAATACAACACAGATACGCAGTATTTT. This codes for CASSKYNTDTQYF. This chain joins TRBV21-1 and TRBJ2-3; the table names TRBD1, a call not compared with the DNA. TRBV21-1 is assigned pseudogene status. This CDR3 contains 13 residues.

J is TRBJ2-1 and V is TRBV28, with a weak D call TRBD2 (6 bases). Germline lookup yields CDR1 MDHEN and CDR2 SYDVKM. Trimming took 6 bases from V and 4 from J, leaving 16 bases between them. The CDR3 contains 15 residues. The CDR3 sequence: CASSRLTRRYNEQFF. The DNA for the CDR3 is TGTGCCAGCAGCAGGTTGACTAGAAGATACAATGAGCAGTTCTTC.

J is TRBJ1-3 and V is TRBV19; D unclear. The germline CDR1 and CDR2 sequences are LNHDA and SQIVND (reference sequence). The CDR3 length is 16 residues. V was trimmed by 2 bases and J by 1 base, leaving 12 bases between them. The CDR3: CASSITTSLSGNTIYF. CDR3 in DNA: TGTGCCAGTAGTATAACCACCTCATTATCTGGAAACACCATATATTTT.

For the CDR3, the DNA is TGCGCCAGCAGCGCCGGTGCTGTCGCTGGAAACACCATATATTTT. Protein product: CASSAGAVAGNTIYF. V gene TRBV5-1 combines with J gene TRBJ1-3; unclear D gene. Germline V gene lookup returns CDR1 SGHRS and CDR2 YFSETQ. This CDR3 has 15 residues. V lost 4 bases, J lost 2 bases, and 13 bases lay in between.

The chain joins TRBV5-1 to TRBJ1-3; D is ambiguous. CDR1 is SGHRS, CDR2 YFSETQ, per germline. Trimming removed 4 bases from V and 0 bases from J, with 17 bases in between. This CDR3 region has 17 residues. For the CDR3, the DNA is TGCGCCAGCAGCCCTAGCCCGGGGTTGAGCTCTGGAAACACCATATATTTT. Translation gives CASSPSPGLSSGNTIYF.

J is TRBJ1-4 and V is TRBV7-9, with D unresolved. The germline gives CDR1 SEHNR, CDR2 FQNEAQ (reference sequence). The CDR3 has 13 amino acids. V was trimmed by 8 bases and J by 8 bases, leaving 15 bases between them. In DNA form, the CDR3 reads TGTGCCAGCCGCGGGGTCGATCGGGAAAAACTGTTTTTT. Its protein is CASRGVDREKLFF.

This chain joins TRBV5-3 and TRBJ1-2; D remains unclear. TRBV5-3 is given ORF status, its function remaining uncertain. This CDR3 comprises 12 residues. V lost 4 bases and J lost 8, with 12 bases in between. As DNA, the CDR3 is TGTGCCAGAAGCCTCCCCGCTGGCGGCTACACCTTC. Translation: CARSLPAGGYTF.

V usage is TRBV19 and J usage is TRBJ2-7, with D hard to call. Germline assignment: CDR1 LNHDA and CDR2 SQIVND (reference sequence). The CDR3 extends over 13 amino acids. V lost 5 bases to trimming and J lost 3 bases, with 11 bases between them. For the CDR3, the DNA is TGTGCCAGTAGTCTTCGGCACTTCTACGAGCAGTACTTC. It codes for CASSLRHFYEQYF.

The rearrangement joins TRBV5-4 to TRBJ1-6; D is possibly TRBD1 (6 bases). V shed 4 bases and J shed 8 bases, with 19 bases lying between them. Germline V gives CDR1 SGHNT, CDR2 YYREEE (reference sequence). The CDR3 runs to 16 residues. The CDR3 loop is CASSATGMSGDSPLHF. In DNA form, the CDR3 reads TGTGCCAGCAGCGCAACAGGGATGAGTGGCGATTCACCCCTCCACTTT.

CDR3 amino acids: CASSFWGGGLEQYF. The CDR3 bases are TGCGCCAGCAGCTTTTGGGGAGGGGGCCTCGAGCAGTACTTC. V is TRBV5-1 and J is TRBJ2-7; D may correspond to TRBD1 or TRBD2 (7 bases each). The CDR3 is 14 residues long. CDR1 and CDR2 (germline): SGHRS, YFSETQ. Between the trimmed V and J ends, which lost 2 bases and 6 bases, there was a span of 15 bases.

The V gene is TRBV7-8, the J gene TRBJ2-1; TRBD2 agrees at 7 bases. This CDR3 region has 16 residues. Trimming removed 0 bases from V and 2 bases from J; junction bases left unmatched: 4. The germline V gene encodes CDR1 SGHVS and CDR2 FQNEAQ. In nucleotides, the CDR3 is TGTGCCAGCAGCTTAGCACAGACTAGCCCCTACAATGAGCAGTTCTTC. Translating gives CASSLAQTSPYNEQFF.

The V gene is TRBV20-1, the J gene TRBJ2-7; D is undetermined. CDR1 and CDR2 (germline): DFQATT, SNEGSKA (reference sequence). The V gene lost 6 bases and the J gene lost 4 bases, with 10 bases spanning the gap. CDR3 length: 11 residues. CDR3 in amino acids: CSASTEYEQYF. In DNA, the CDR3 is TGCAGTGCCTCGACGGAGTACGAGCAGTACTTC.

This chain joins TRBV9 and TRBJ2-7; the D gene is possibly TRBD1 (5 bases). This CDR3 contains 15 residues. With 3 bases removed from V and 5 bases from J, the gap between germline ends came to 18 bases. The germline V gene has CDR1 SGDLS and CDR2 YYNGEE. CDR3 loop: CASSGGRAPRDEQYF. The CDR3 nucleotides read TGTGCCAGCAGCGGGGGCCGGGCTCCCCGGGACGAGCAGTACTTC. Full variable domain (outside the CDR3, taken from reference TRBV9 and TRBJ2-7): DSGVTQTPKHLITATGQRVTLRCSPRSGDLSVYWYQQSLDQGLQFLIQYYNGEERAKGNILERFSAQQFPDLHSELNLSSLELGDSALYFCASSGGRAPRDEQYFGPGTRLTVT.

The chain couples TRBV10-3 to TRBJ2-7; 8 bases are a match to TRBD2. There are 12 residues in the CDR3. Germline CDR1 reads ENHRY; CDR2 reads SYGVKD. V lost 6 bases, J lost 3 bases, and 1 base stayed unmatched. This CDR3 is CAISGTSYEQYF. CDR3 DNA: TGTGCCATCAGCGGGACTAGCTACGAGCAGTACTTC.

The rearrangement uses TRBV27 and TRBJ1-4; TRBD1 might be the D (6 bases). CDR1 and CDR2 (germline): MNHEY, SMNVEV (reference sequence). The CDR3 sequence is 14 residues long. Deletions cut 8 bases from V and 8 bases from J, with 18 bases between. The CDR3 nucleotides are TGTGCCAGCTCAAGGGCAGGGGATGGCGAAAAACTGTTTTTT. It codes for CASSRAGDGEKLFF.

This chain uses TRBV19 with TRBJ1-3, with 11 positions matching TRBD1. V shed 6 bases and J 4 bases; nucleotides not matched to a gene: 2. This CDR3 is built from 14 residues. Germline assignment: CDR1 LNHDA and CDR2 SQIVND (reference sequence). CDR3 sequence: CASRDRGPGNTIYF. CDR3 nucleotide sequence: TGTGCCAGTAGGGACAGGGGGCCCGGAAACACCATATATTTT.

The chain couples TRBV19 to TRBJ1-5, with 10 bases fitting TRBD1. V gave up 3 bases and J gave up 4 bases; unmatched junction bases: 6. The CDR3 runs 16 residues. Germline assignment: CDR1 LNHDA and CDR2 SQIVND (reference sequence). CDR3 loop: CASSIRDRGGNQPQHF. The DNA of the CDR3 is TGTGCCAGTAGTATTCGGGACAGGGGAGGGAATCAGCCCCAGCATTTT.

This chain joins TRBV29-1 and TRBJ1-4; unclear D gene. This CDR3 comprises 14 residues. Germline values: CDR1 SQVTM, CDR2 ANQGSEA. Trimming cost V 3 bases and J 7 bases, with 15 bases left between them. The CDR3 loop reads CSVDQAGRGEKLFF. As DNA, the CDR3 is TGCAGCGTTGATCAGGCCGGGCGGGGTGAAAAACTGTTTTTT.

The J gene is TRBJ2-2, the V gene TRBV9; maybe TRBD2 (6 bases). V was cut by 6 bases and J by 7 bases, with 10 bases left in between. The CDR3 contains 12 residues. CDR1 SGDLS and CDR2 YYNGEE come from the germline V gene. CDR3 loop: CASNYGGGELFF. The CDR3 nucleotides read TGTGCCAGCAACTACGGGGGCGGGGAGCTGTTTTTT.

This clone appeared once. The gene calls are TRBV19 and TRBJ2-7; TRBD1 matches 10 bases. Germline V CDR1 and CDR2: LNHDA, SQIVND (reference sequence). The CDR3 has 16 residues. Trimming cost V 5 bases and J 6 bases; bases outside gene matches: 13. The CDR3 sequence: CASSEFPGTGATEQYF. The CDR3 DNA follows: TGTGCCAGTAGTGAATTCCCCGGGACAGGGGCGACCGAGCAGTACTTC.